The 4 T cell receptor beta chains given below trace back to one sample, sequenced in a study of CD8 T cells in ankylosing spondylitis. MiXCR was run by TCRdb on the 5' RACE reads, yielding one entry per CDR3 protein. Altogether under 250,000 distinct CDR3 sequences are present, over 9.5% being singletons, with the ten largest covering less than 3%. The specimen sequenced was blood, either unsorted or a sorted T cell fraction (not recorded which). The source is a male donor with ankylosing spondylitis or in good health (not recorded which).

There are many counts of this clonotype. The chain has TRBV5-1 and TRBJ1-1; D is unclear. The germline gives CDR1 SGHRS, CDR2 YFSETQ. Trimming shortened V by 2 bases and J by 2 bases, and 16 bases separated the two germline ends. The CDR3 consists of 16 residues. The CDR3 here is CASSLERAPPNTEAFF. The CDR3 DNA is TGCGCCAGCAGCTTAGAAAGGGCCCCCCCCAACACTGAAGCTTTCTTT.

Comment on this clonotype: A much bigger clone sits one base away, suggesting this may be a read error. The rearrangement joins TRBV3-1 to TRBJ1-2; maybe TRBD1 (5 bases). Trimming stripped 8 bases from V and 10 bases from J, with 23 bases between. The CDR3 totals 14 residues. CDR1 is LGHDT and CDR2 is YNNKEL in the germline V gene (reference sequence). The CDR3, as DNA: TGTGCCAGCCGAGGGGCAGGGCGTTTTAACGCCTACACCTTC. The encoded protein is CASRGAGRFNAYTF. The variable domain in full, completed from reference TRBV3-1 and TRBJ1-2, reads DTAVSQTPKYLVTQMGNDKSIKCEQNLGHDTMYWYKQDSKKFLKIMFSYNNKELIINETVPNRFSPKSPDKAHLNLHINSLELGDSAVYFCASRGAGRFNAYTFGSGTRLTVV.

This clonotype was counted many times. The chain joins TRBV28 to TRBJ2-1; TRBD2 matches at 8 bases. Germline lookup yields CDR1 MDHEN and CDR2 SYDVKM. This CDR3 is 15 amino acids long. Trimming removed 8 bases from V and 2 bases from J; junction bases left unmatched: 8. The chain's CDR3 is CASPPPGGTYNEQFF. In DNA, the CDR3 is TGTGCCAGCCCCCCCCCGGGAGGGACCTACAATGAGCAGTTCTTC.

In its sample, this clonotype was seen many times. The genes are TRBV5-1 and TRBJ2-4, with a tentative D call TRBD2 (5 bases). The V end was cut by 1 base, the J end by 0 bases, with 11 bases between. The CDR3 covers 16 residues. Germline V gene lookup returns CDR1 SGHRS and CDR2 YFSETQ. The CDR3 DNA reads TGCGCCAGCAGCTTGCAGCCCGGGGTAGCCAAAAACATTCAGTACTTC. Residues: CASSLQPGVAKNIQYF.